Presented here are 7 T cell receptor beta chains from one specimen sequenced in a study of blood T cell repertoires in COVID-19. Libraries were prepared by immunoSEQ multiplex PCR; TCRdb keeps only in-frame clonotypes and omits some of them. The top ten clones hold less than 6.5% of a sample with some 210,000 clones, 84% of them seen once. The sample taken for sequencing was peripheral blood. The origin of the receptors is an older woman with active or convalescent COVID-19.

This clone was found once. The chain has TRBV27 and TRBJ2-7, with D possibly TRBD2 on 7 matching bases. Trimming shortened V by 6 bases and J by 3 bases, and 18 bases separated the two germline ends. CDR1 and CDR2 (germline): MNHEY, SMNVEV (reference sequence). The CDR3 runs 15 residues. As DNA, the CDR3 is TGTGCCAGCAGAGGGGGGGGGAAGGGTGACTACGAGCAGTACTTC. Its protein is CASRGGGKGDYEQYF.

This chain joins TRBV5-4 and TRBJ2-7, with 8 bases identical to TRBD2. Germline CDR1 and CDR2: SGHNT and YYREEE (reference sequence). The length of the CDR3 is 15 residues. V shed 4 bases and J 2 bases; nucleotides not matched to a gene: 8. CDR3 region: CASSRGGRVPYEQYF. The CDR3 region has the DNA TGTGCCAGCAGCCGGGGGGGCAGGGTACCCTACGAGCAGTACTTC.

V gene TRBV5-1 combines with J gene TRBJ2-5; 10 positions agree with TRBD2. V shed 3 bases and J 5 bases; nucleotides not matched to a gene: 19. This CDR3 contains 19 residues. Germline CDR1 reads SGHRS; CDR2 reads YFSETQ. The CDR3 DNA reads TGCGCCAGCAGCTCTACGGGGCTAGCGGGAGAGGCTTTGGGGGAGACCCAGTACTTC. It yields the protein CASSSTGLAGEALGETQYF.

This clone came up many times. The rearrangement uses TRBV6-1 and TRBJ1-5, with D possibly TRBD1 on 5 matching bases. CDR3 size: 16 residues. Germline CDR1 reads MNHNS; CDR2 reads SASEGT. V lost 3 bases and J lost 0, with 12 bases in between. CDR3 sequence (DNA): TGTGCCAGCAGTGAGAAATCAGGGTTTAGCAATCAGCCCCAGCATTTT. This encodes CASSEKSGFSNQPQHF.

The chain is built from TRBV10-1 and TRBJ2-1; 7 bases match TRBD1. The V gene end was trimmed by 1 base and the J gene end by 4 bases; junction bases not matched to a gene: 7. The CDR3 covers 16 residues. Germline CDR1 reads WNHNN; CDR2 reads SYGVQD (reference sequence). CDR3 sequence reads: CASSELEGAGYNEQFF. The DNA for the CDR3 is TGCGCCAGCAGTGAGTTAGAGGGGGCCGGATACAATGAGCAGTTCTTC.

The J gene is TRBJ2-3, the V gene TRBV28; the D is unclear. Germline values: CDR1 MDHEN, CDR2 SYDVKM. Trimming left V 2 bases short and J 6 bases short, with 12 bases between. The CDR3 contains 14 residues. The CDR3 sequence: CASSLMIEEDTQYF. CDR3 nucleotide sequence: TGTGCCAGCAGTTTAATGATCGAGGAGGATACGCAGTATTTT.

The chain recombines TRBV4-1 with TRBJ2-1, with TRBD2 identical over 12 bases. Germline lookup yields CDR1 MGHRA and CDR2 YSYEKL. V trimming: 4 bases; J trimming: 6 bases; junction bases outside the gene matches: 13. CDR3 length: 18 amino acids. The CDR3 sequence is CASSLTMLTSGRTNEQFF. The CDR3 DNA sequence: TGCGCCAGCAGCCTAACAATGCTAACTAGCGGGAGGACCAATGAGCAGTTCTTC.